A selection of T cell receptor beta chains follows, all from one sample in a study of blood T cell repertoires in COVID-19. This table comes from immunoSEQ multiplex PCR, and its TCRdb copy is limited to in-frame clones, with some not included. The sample lists roughly 230,000 clones, approximately 80% seen once, with 6.5% to 9% in the top ten. Sequencing input: peripheral blood. The origin of the receptors is a woman between 50 and 59 years old with acute or convalescent COVID-19. CDR3s include the opening cysteine and the closing phenylalanine or tryptophan. D genes are given only for firm matches. Size values are once, few and many counts, or a class for expanded clones, and some rows have none.

j_call clone_size d_call v_call cdr3_aa cdr3_nt
TRBJ2-5 NA NA TRBV7-9 CASSQGRDKETQYF TGTGCCAGCAGCCAGGGACGGGACAAAGAGACCCAGTACTTC
TRBJ1-4 NA TRBD1 TRBV18 CASSLSIPGQSNEKLFF TGTGCCAGCTCACTCTCGATACCGGGACAGTCAAATGAAAAACTGTTTTTT
TRBJ1-6 NA TRBD1 TRBV3-1/TRBV3-2 CASSPGQGNSPLHF TGTGCCAGCAGCCCAGGACAGGGCAATTCACCCCTCCACTTT
TRBJ2-5 NA NA TRBV6-2/TRBV6-3 CASSGPGEAQYF TGTGCCAGCAGTGGGCCCGGGGAGGCCCAGTACTTC
TRBJ2-5 NA NA TRBV15 CATSGAGQETQYF TGTGCCACCAGCGGGGCGGGACAGGAGACCCAGTACTTC
TRBJ2-3 NA TRBD2 TRBV6-1 CASSEGTSGKGDTQYF TGTGCCAGCAGTGAAGGGACTAGCGGGAAAGGAGATACGCAGTATTTT
TRBJ2-7 NA TRBD1 TRBV5-6 CASSLGGGTGNEQYF TGTGCCAGCAGCTTGGGAGGCGGGACAGGGAACGAGCAGTACTTC
TRBJ2-3 once NA TRBV14 CASSPLRRGYTDTQYF TGTGCCAGCAGCCCCCTAAGGAGGGGATACACAGATACGCAGTATTTT
TRBJ2-7 NA TRBD2 TRBV4-1 CASSQWSGRRPYEQYF TGCGCCAGCAGCCAGTGGAGCGGGAGGCGCCCCTACGAGCAGTACTTC
TRBJ1-4 NA NA TRBV6-4 CASSGSRGEKLFF TGTGCCAGCAGTGGATCGCGGGGCGAAAAACTGTTTTTT
TRBJ2-5 once TRBD2 TRBV19 CASSPSSGRGETQYF TGTGCCAGTAGTCCTTCTAGCGGGAGGGGAGAGACCCAGTACTTC
TRBJ1-1 few NA TRBV20-1 CSASGQFIMNTEAFF TGCAGTGCTAGTGGACAGTTTATCATGAACACTGAAGCTTTCTTT
TRBJ2-6 NA NA TRBV19 CASTPQAWGANVLTF TGTGCCAGTACCCCTCAGGCGTGGGGGGCCAACGTCCTGACTTTC
TRBJ1-2 NA TRBD1 TRBV28 CASSPGTVSYGYTF TGTGCCAGCAGTCCCGGGACAGTGAGCTATGGCTACACCTTC
TRBJ2-1 NA NA TRBV7-2 CASSPRMDINEQFF TGTGCCAGCAGCCCCAGGATGGATATCAATGAGCAGTTCTTC
TRBJ2-5 few NA TRBV7-2 CASSLAGRAGETQYF TGTGCCAGCAGCTTAGCGGGCAGGGCTGGAGAGACCCAGTACTTC
TRBJ1-4 NA NA TRBV9 CASSERSGFNEKLFF TGTGCCAGCAGCGAGCGTTCAGGGTTTAATGAAAAACTGTTTTTT
TRBJ1-2 NA NA TRBV7-2 CASSLERQAGGYTF TGTGCCAGCAGCTTAGAGAGGCAGGCGGGGGGCTACACCTTC
TRBJ2-2 NA NA TRBV10-3 CAIGSGNTGELFF TGTGCCATCGGTTCTGGCAACACCGGGGAGCTGTTTTTT
TRBJ2-5 NA TRBD1 TRBV5-8 CASSLTGTASKTQYF TGTGCCAGCAGCTTGACCGGGACAGCCTCGAAGACCCAGTACTTC
TRBJ1-1 NA TRBD1 TRBV5-1 CASSPWTGDTEAFF TGCGCCAGCAGCCCTTGGACAGGAGACACTGAAGCTTTCTTT
TRBJ2-2 NA NA TRBV5-1 CASTPTGPNTGELFF TGCGCCAGCACGCCGACAGGACCTAACACCGGGGAGCTGTTTTTT
TRBJ2-2 NA TRBD1 TRBV6-6 CASSYSNRGNTGELFF TGTGCCAGCAGTTACTCGAACAGGGGAAACACCGGGGAGCTGTTTTTT
TRBJ2-1 few TRBD2 TRBV11-3 CASSLGGASGRDEQFF TGTGCCAGCAGCTTAGGAGGTGCTAGCGGGAGAGATGAGCAGTTCTTC
TRBJ1-1 NA TRBD1 TRBV5-5 CASSSTGGTEAFF TGTGCCAGCAGCTCGACAGGGGGGACTGAAGCTTTCTTT
TRBJ2-2 NA NA TRBV5-1 CASSSGDSGTGELFF TGCGCCAGCAGCTCCGGGGATAGTGGCACCGGGGAGCTGTTTTTT
TRBJ1-2 NA NA TRBV24-1 CATSDRFTTYGYTF TGTGCCACCAGTGACAGATTTACTACCTATGGCTACACCTTC
TRBJ2-1 NA NA TRBV4-3 CASSQDSVNEQFF TGCGCCAGCAGCCAAGATTCGGTTAATGAGCAGTTCTTC
TRBJ2-1 NA NA TRBV5-4 CASKSLAFNEQFF TGTGCCAGCAAATCTCTAGCATTCAATGAGCAGTTCTTC
TRBJ2-3 NA TRBD2 TRBV3-1/TRBV3-2 CASSPWGTSGSDTQYF TGTGCCAGCAGCCCGTGGGGGACTAGCGGGAGCGATACGCAGTATTTT
TRBJ2-7 NA TRBD1 TRBV15 CATSTGQGQFEQYF TGTGCCACCAGCACAGGACAGGGGCAATTCGAGCAGTACTTC
TRBJ1-5 NA NA TRBV24-1 CATSGTQNQPQHF TGTGCCACCAGCGGGACACAAAATCAGCCCCAGCATTTT
TRBJ1-2 NA TRBD1 TRBV4-3 CASSQDSGTGYYGYTF TGCGCCAGCAGCCAAGATAGTGGGACAGGGTACTATGGCTACACCTTC
TRBJ2-2 NA NA TRBV28 CASSFSFRGHLAGELFF TGTGCCAGCAGTTTTTCCTTTCGAGGACACTTGGCCGGGGAGCTGTTTTTT
TRBJ2-2 NA NA TRBV7-8 CASTGLNTGELFF TGTGCCAGCACGGGACTGAACACCGGGGAGCTGTTTTTT
TRBJ1-1 NA NA TRBV7-9 CASSLAMANTEAFF TGTGCCAGCAGCTTAGCGATGGCGAACACTGAAGCTTTCTTT
TRBJ2-7 NA TRBD1 TRBV30 CAWSRGHEQYF TGTGCCTGGAGCAGGGGGCACGAGCAGTACTTC